A selection of T cell receptor beta chains follows, all from one sample in a study of T cells in Graves' hyperthyroidism and ophthalmopathy. TCRdb fed the multiplex PCR reads into MiXCR, producing one record per CDR3 protein. The table shows under 600,000 distinct CDR3 sequences, with around 16% occurring only once. The sequenced sample was blood. All receptors derive from a woman aged 40 to 50 with Graves' ophthalmopathy. CDR3s include the opening cysteine and the closing phenylalanine or tryptophan. The D gene is left open where the match is weak. Some rows have no size entry. The others give once, few or many, or a class for an expanded clone.

v_call: TRBV18
d_call: TRBD2
clone_size: NA
j_call: TRBJ2-1
cdr3_aa: CASSTTLSGTSGGNEQFF
cdr3_nt: TGTGCCAGCTCAACGACTTTATCCGGGACTAGCGGGGGGAACGAGCAGTTCTTC

v_call: TRBV5-1
d_call: NA
clone_size: many
j_call: TRBJ1-1
cdr3_aa: CASSLSVTGNPEAFF
cdr3_nt: TGCGCCAGCAGCTTGTCGGTTACAGGGAATCCTGAAGCTTTCTTT

v_call: TRBV2
d_call: NA
clone_size: NA
j_call: TRBJ2-4
cdr3_aa: CAAPRDPVAKNIQYF
cdr3_nt: TGTGCCGCCCCCAGGGACCCTGTAGCCAAAAACATTCAGTACTTC

v_call: TRBV18
d_call: NA
clone_size: many
j_call: TRBJ1-3
cdr3_aa: CASSPTEIRNTIYF
cdr3_nt: TGTGCCAGCTCACCGACAGAAATCCGAAACACCATATATTTT

v_call: TRBV6-1
d_call: NA
clone_size: many
j_call: TRBJ1-4
cdr3_aa: CATKRAPTTNEKLFF
cdr3_nt: TGTGCCACCAAAAGAGCACCCACAACTAATGAAAAACTGTTTTTT

v_call: TRBV2
d_call: NA
clone_size: many
j_call: TRBJ2-7
cdr3_aa: CASSERSGVLYEQYF
cdr3_nt: TGTGCCAGCAGTGAAAGGTCAGGGGTGCTCTACGAGCAGTACTTC

v_call: TRBV20-1
d_call: TRBD1
clone_size: NA
j_call: TRBJ2-6
cdr3_aa: CSARDRGSGANVLTF
cdr3_nt: TGCAGTGCACGGGACAGGGGAAGTGGGGCCAACGTCCTGACTTTC

v_call: TRBV5-1
d_call: NA
clone_size: many
j_call: TRBJ2-7
cdr3_aa: CASSLGGQINEQYF
cdr3_nt: TGCGCCAGCAGCTTGGGAGGACAGATAAACGAGCAGTACTTC

v_call: TRBV27
d_call: NA
clone_size: few
j_call: TRBJ1-5
cdr3_aa: CASRRPGNNQPQHF
cdr3_nt: TGTGCCAGCAGGCGTCCGGGCAACAATCAGCCCCAGCATTTT

v_call: TRBV6-1
d_call: TRBD1
clone_size: many
j_call: TRBJ1-1
cdr3_aa: CASSDRQGSIMNTEAFF
cdr3_nt: TGTGCCAGCAGTGACCGACAGGGGAGTATCATGAACACTGAAGCTTTCTTT

v_call: TRBV15
d_call: TRBD1
clone_size: few
j_call: TRBJ2-3
cdr3_aa: CATSRGWTGGLADTQYF
cdr3_nt: TGTGCCACCAGCAGAGGTTGGACAGGGGGCCTGGCAGATACGCAGTATTTT

v_call: TRBV5-8
d_call: NA
clone_size: NA
j_call: TRBJ1-2
cdr3_aa: CASSLGYAEKDGYTF
cdr3_nt: TGTGCCAGCAGCTTGGGTTATGCGGAAAAGGATGGCTACACCTTC

v_call: TRBV18
d_call: NA
clone_size: many
j_call: TRBJ1-5
cdr3_aa: CASSPDDRYNQPQHF
cdr3_nt: TGTGCCAGCTCACCAGACGACAGATATAATCAGCCCCAGCATTTT

v_call: TRBV24-1
d_call: TRBD1
clone_size: few
j_call: TRBJ2-1
cdr3_aa: CATDRDRAWNEQFF
cdr3_nt: TGTGCCACAGACCGGGACAGGGCGTGGAATGAGCAGTTCTTC

v_call: TRBV5-1
d_call: NA
clone_size: many
j_call: TRBJ2-3
cdr3_aa: CASSLSFTDTQYF
cdr3_nt: TGCGCCAGCAGCTTGTCCTTCACAGATACGCAGTATTTT

v_call: TRBV20-1
d_call: TRBD2
clone_size: many
j_call: TRBJ2-5
cdr3_aa: CSARDVRGGLQETQYF
cdr3_nt: TGCAGTGCTAGAGATGTGCGGGGGGGCCTTCAAGAGACCCAGTACTTC

v_call: TRBV25-1
d_call: NA
clone_size: few
j_call: TRBJ2-7
cdr3_aa: CASSEYGSPQGGNAYEQYF
cdr3_nt: TGTGCCAGCAGTGAATACGGCTCCCCTCAGGGAGGAAACGCGTACGAGCAGTACTTC